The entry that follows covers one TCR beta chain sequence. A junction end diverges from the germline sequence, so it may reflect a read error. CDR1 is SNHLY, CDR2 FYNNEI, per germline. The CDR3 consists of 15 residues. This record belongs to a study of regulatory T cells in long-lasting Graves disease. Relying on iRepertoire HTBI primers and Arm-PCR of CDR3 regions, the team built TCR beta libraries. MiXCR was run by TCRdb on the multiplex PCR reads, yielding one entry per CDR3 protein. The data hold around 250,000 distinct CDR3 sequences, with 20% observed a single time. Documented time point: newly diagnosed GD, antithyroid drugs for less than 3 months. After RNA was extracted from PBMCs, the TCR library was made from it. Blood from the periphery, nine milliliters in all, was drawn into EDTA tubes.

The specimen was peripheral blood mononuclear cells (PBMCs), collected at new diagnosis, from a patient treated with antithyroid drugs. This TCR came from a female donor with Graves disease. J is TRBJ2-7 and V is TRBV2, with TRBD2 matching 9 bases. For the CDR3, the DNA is TGTGCCAACAGTGGGCGGGGGGGCCATCGAAACGAGCAGTACTTC. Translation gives CANSGRGGHRNEQYF.